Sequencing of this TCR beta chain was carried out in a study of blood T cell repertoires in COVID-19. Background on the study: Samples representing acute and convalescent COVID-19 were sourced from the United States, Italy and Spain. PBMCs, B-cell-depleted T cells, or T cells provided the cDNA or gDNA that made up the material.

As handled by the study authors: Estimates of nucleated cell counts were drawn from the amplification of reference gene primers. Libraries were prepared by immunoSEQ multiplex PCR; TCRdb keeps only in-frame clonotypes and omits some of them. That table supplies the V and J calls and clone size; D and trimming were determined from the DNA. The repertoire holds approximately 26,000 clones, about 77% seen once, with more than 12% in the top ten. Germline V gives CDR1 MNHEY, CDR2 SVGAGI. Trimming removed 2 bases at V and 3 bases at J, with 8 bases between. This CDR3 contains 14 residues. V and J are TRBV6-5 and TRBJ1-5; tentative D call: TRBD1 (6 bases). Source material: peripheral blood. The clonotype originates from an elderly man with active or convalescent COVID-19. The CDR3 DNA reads TGTGCCAGCAGTTACGAGGGGGTCAATCAGCCCCAGCATTTT. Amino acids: CASSYEGVNQPQHF.